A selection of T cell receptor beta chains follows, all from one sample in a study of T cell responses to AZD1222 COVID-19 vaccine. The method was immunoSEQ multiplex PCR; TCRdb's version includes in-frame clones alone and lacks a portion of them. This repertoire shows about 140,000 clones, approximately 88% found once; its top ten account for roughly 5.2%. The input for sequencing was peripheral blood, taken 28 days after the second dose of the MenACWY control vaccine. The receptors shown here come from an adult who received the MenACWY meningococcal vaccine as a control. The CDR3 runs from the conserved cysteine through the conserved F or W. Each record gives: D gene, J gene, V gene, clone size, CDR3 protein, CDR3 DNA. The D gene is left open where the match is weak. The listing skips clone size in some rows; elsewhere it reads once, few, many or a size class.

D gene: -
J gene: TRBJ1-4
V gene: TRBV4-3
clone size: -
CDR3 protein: CASSHGGSNEKLFF
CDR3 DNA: TGCGCCAGCAGCCACGGGGGTTCTAATGAAAAACTGTTTTTT

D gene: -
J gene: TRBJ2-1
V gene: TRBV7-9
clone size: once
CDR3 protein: CASSRTGGASSYNEQFF
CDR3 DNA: TGTGCCAGCAGCCGAACTGGTGGGGCTAGCTCCTACAATGAGCAGTTCTTC

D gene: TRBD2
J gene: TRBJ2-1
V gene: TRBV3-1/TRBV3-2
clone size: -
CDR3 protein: CASRRRESYNEQFF
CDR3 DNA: TGTGCCAGCAGGAGGCGGGAGTCCTACAATGAGCAGTTCTTC

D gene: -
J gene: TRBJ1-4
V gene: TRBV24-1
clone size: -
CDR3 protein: CATSETYNEKLFF
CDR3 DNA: TGTGCCACCAGTGAGACGTATAATGAAAAACTGTTTTTT

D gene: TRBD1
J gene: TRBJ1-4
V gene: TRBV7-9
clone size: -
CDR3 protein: CASSLRGQGNEKLFF
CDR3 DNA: TGTGCCAGCAGCTTAAGGGGACAGGGGAATGAAAAACTGTTTTTT

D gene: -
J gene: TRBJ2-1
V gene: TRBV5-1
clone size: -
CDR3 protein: CASSRIDRGGNEQFF
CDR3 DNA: TGCGCCAGCAGCCGAATCGATAGGGGGGGAAATGAGCAGTTCTTC

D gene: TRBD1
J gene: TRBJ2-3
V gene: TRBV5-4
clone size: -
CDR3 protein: CASRSGSQGPQYF
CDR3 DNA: TGTGCCAGCAGGTCCGGGTCACAGGGGCCGCAGTATTTT

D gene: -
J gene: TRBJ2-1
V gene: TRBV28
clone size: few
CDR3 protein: CASSGGTLGSEQFF
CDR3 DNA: TGTGCCAGCAGTGGCGGGACCCTAGGGAGTGAGCAGTTCTTC

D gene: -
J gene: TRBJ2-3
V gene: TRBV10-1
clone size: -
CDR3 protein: CASSDGQGESTDTQYF
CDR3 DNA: TGCGCCAGCAGTGACGGCCAGGGTGAAAGCACAGATACGCAGTATTTT

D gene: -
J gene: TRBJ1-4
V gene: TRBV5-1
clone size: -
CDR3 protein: CASSPRATNEKLFF
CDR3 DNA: TGCGCCAGCAGCCCACGGGCAACTAATGAAAAACTGTTTTTT

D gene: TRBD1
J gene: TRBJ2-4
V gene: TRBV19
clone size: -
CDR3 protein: CASSIVTTGAKNIQYF
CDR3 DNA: TGTGCCAGTAGTATAGTCACCACAGGGGCAAAAAACATTCAGTACTTC

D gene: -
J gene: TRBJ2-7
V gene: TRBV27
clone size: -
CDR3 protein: CARTYLGSYEQYF
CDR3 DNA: TGTGCCAGAACCTACCTTGGGTCCTACGAGCAGTACTTC

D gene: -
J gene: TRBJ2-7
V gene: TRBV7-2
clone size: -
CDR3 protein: CASSSNPAGRQYF
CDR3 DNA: TGTGCCAGCAGCTCCAACCCTGCAGGGAGGCAGTACTTC

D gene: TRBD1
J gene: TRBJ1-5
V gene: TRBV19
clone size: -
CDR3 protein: CASTTLRGRGNQPQHF
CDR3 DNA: TGTGCCAGTACCACCCTCAGGGGGCGAGGCAATCAGCCCCAGCATTTT

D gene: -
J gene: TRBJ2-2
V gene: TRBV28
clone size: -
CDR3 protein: CASSLLGTRYGELFF
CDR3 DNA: TGTGCCAGCAGTTTACTTGGGACTCGGTATGGGGAGCTGTTTTTT

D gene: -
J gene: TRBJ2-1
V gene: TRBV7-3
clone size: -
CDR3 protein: CASSRWQGNEQFF
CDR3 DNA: TGTGCCAGCAGCCGTTGGCAGGGCAATGAGCAGTTCTTC

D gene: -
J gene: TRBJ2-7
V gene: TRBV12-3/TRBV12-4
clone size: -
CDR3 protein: CASSSFYEQYF
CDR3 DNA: TGTGCCAGCAGTTCTTTCTACGAGCAGTACTTC

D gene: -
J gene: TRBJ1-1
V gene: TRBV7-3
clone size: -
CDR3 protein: CASRETGLNTEAFF
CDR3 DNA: TGTGCCAGCAGGGAGACAGGATTGAACACTGAAGCTTTCTTT

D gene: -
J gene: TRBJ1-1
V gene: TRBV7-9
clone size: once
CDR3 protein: CASSRGETEAFF
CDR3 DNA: TGTGCCAGCAGCAGGGGGGAAACTGAAGCTTTCTTT

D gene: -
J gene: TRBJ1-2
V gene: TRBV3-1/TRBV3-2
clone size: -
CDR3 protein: CASSQVDRSYGYTF
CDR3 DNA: TGTGCCAGCAGCCAAGTAGACCGGTCCTATGGCTACACCTTC

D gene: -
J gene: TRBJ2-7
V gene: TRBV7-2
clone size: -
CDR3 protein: CASSLASGSYEQYF
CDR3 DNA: TGTGCCAGCAGCTTAGCGTCGGGCTCCTACGAGCAGTACTTC

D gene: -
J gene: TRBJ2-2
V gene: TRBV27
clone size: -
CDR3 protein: CASSRRGSGELFF
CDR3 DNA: TGTGCCAGCAGTAGAAGGGGGTCCGGGGAGCTGTTTTTT

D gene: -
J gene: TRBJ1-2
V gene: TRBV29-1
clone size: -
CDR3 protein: CSVDRTIYGYTF
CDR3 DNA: TGCAGCGTTGATAGGACTATCTATGGCTACACCTTC

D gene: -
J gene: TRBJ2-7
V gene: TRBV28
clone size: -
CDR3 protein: CASSLSQGPYEQYF
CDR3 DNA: TGTGCCAGCAGTTTATCTCAGGGGCCCTACGAGCAGTACTTC

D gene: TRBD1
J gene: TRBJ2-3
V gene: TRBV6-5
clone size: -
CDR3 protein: CASSWTGASTDTQYF
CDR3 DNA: TGTGCCAGCAGCTGGACAGGGGCTAGCACAGATACGCAGTATTTT

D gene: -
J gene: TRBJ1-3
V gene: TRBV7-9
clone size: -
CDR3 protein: CASSLSPRGISSGNTIYF
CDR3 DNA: TGTGCCAGCAGCTTATCCCCCCGCGGGATCAGTTCGGGTAACACCATATATTTT

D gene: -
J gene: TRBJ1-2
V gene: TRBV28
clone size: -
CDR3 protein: CASSLPGVRYGYTF
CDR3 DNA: TGTGCCAGCAGTTTACCAGGGGTTAGGTATGGCTACACCTTC

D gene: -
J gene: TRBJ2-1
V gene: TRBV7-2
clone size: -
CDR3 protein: CASSPGGPLLKDYNEQFF
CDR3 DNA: TGTGCCAGCAGCCCCGGCGGGCCATTATTGAAGGACTACAATGAGCAGTTCTTC

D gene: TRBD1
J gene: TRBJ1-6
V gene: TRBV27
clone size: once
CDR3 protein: CASSLFAGGIGSPLHF
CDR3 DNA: TGTGCCAGCAGTTTATTTGCAGGGGGGATCGGTTCACCCCTCCACTTT

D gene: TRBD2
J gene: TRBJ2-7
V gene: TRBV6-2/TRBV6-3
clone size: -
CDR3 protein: CASSSTGGSQYF
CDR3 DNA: TGTGCCAGCAGTTCGACGGGGGGGTCCCAGTACTTC

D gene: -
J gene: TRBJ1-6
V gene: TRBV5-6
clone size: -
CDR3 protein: CASGRKGNSYSPLHF
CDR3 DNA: TGTGCCAGCGGTCGAAAGGGAAATTCTTATTCACCCCTCCACTTT

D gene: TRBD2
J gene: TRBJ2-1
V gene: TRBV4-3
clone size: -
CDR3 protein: CASSQDGRGGSYNEQFF
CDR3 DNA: TGCGCCAGCAGCCAAGATGGGCGGGGGGGCTCCTACAATGAGCAGTTCTTC

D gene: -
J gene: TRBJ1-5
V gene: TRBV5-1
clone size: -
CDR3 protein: CASSFLPQGSNQPQHF
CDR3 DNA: TGCGCCAGCAGCTTCTTACCCCAGGGCAGCAATCAGCCCCAGCATTTT

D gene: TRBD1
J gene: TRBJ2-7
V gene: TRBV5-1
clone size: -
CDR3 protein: CASSLRQGDRLSEQYF
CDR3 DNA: TGCGCCAGCAGCCTTCGACAGGGGGATAGGCTTAGCGAGCAGTACTTC

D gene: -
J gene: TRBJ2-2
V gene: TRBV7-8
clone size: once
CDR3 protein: CASSKVGGPNTGELFF
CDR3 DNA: TGTGCCAGCAGCAAAGTCGGCGGCCCGAACACCGGGGAGCTGTTTTTT

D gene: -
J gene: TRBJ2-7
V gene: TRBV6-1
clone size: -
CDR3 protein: CASSERWQSNEQYF
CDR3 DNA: TGTGCCAGCAGTGAACGGTGGCAGAGCAACGAGCAGTACTTC

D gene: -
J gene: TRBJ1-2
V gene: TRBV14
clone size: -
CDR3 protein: CASSQGPGSGYGYTF
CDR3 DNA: TGTGCCAGCAGCCAAGGGCCCGGGTCGGGCTATGGCTACACCTTC

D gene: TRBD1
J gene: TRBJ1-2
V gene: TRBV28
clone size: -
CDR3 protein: CASSLSPGQAVRYGYTF
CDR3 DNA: TGTGCCAGCAGTTTATCACCGGGACAGGCAGTTAGGTATGGCTACACCTTC

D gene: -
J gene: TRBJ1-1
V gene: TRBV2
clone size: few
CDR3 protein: CASSYFRGDNTEAFF
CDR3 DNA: TGTGCCAGCAGTTATTTCAGGGGCGACAACACTGAAGCTTTCTTT

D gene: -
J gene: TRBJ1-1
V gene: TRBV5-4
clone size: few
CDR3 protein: CASSLWGARGTEAFF
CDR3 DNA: TGTGCCAGCAGCTTGTGGGGGGCGCGTGGAACTGAAGCTTTCTTT

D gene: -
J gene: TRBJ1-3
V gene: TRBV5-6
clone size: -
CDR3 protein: CASSLLQQGPGNTIYF
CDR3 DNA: TGTGCCAGCAGCTTGTTGCAACAGGGCCCTGGAAACACCATATATTTT

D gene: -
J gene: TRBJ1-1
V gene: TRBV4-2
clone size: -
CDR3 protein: CASSRPTGNLNTEAFF
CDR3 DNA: TGTGCCAGCAGCCGCCCAACGGGGAACTTGAACACTGAAGCTTTCTTT

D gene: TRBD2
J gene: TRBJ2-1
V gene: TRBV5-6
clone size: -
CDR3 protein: CASSKGLAGQSYNEQFF
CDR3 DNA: TGTGCCAGCAGCAAGGGACTAGCGGGGCAATCCTACAATGAGCAGTTCTTC

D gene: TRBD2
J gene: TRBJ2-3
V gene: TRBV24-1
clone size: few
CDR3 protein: CATSSRTSGTDTQYF
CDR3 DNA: TGTGCCACCAGCAGCAGGACTAGCGGCACAGATACGCAGTATTTT

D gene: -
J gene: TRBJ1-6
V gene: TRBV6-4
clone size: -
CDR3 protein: CASSPDTSNSPLHF
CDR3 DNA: TGTGCCAGCAGTCCCGACACTTCAAATTCACCCCTCCACTTT

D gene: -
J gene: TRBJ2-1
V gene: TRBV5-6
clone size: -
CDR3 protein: CASSSLEGDGSYNEQFF
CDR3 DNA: TGTGCCAGCAGCTCACTCGAGGGGGACGGATCCTACAATGAGCAGTTCTTC

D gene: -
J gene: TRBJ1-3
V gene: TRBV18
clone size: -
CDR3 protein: CASSPGVQLSGNTIYF
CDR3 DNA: TGTGCCAGCTCACCAGGAGTGCAGCTCTCTGGAAACACCATATATTTT

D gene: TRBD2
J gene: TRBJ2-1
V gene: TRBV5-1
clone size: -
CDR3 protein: CASTPAWGGTNEQFF
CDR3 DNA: TGCGCCAGCACCCCCGCGTGGGGGGGAACCAATGAGCAGTTCTTC

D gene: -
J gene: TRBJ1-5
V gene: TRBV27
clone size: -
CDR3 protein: CASSYLRDRNQPQHF
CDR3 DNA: TGTGCCAGCAGTTACCTAAGGGATCGCAATCAGCCCCAGCATTTT

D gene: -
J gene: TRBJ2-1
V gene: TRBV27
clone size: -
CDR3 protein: CATKLVGYIEQFF
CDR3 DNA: TGTGCCACCAAACTGGTGGGATACATTGAGCAGTTCTTC

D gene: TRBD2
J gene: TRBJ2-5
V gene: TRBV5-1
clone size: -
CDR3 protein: CASSNPSGSGETQYF
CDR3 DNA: TGCGCCAGCAGCAACCCAAGCGGGAGCGGAGAGACCCAGTACTTC

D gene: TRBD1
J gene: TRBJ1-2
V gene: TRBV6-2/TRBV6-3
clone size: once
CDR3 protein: CASSYSGTGFLLYGYTF
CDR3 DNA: TGTGCCAGCAGTTACTCAGGGACAGGTTTCCTCCTCTATGGCTACACCTTC

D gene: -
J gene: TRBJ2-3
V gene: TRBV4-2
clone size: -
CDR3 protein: CASSQTIAGAGSTDTQYF
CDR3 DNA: TGTGCCAGCAGCCAAACGATCGCAGGGGCGGGTTCGACAGATACGCAGTATTTT

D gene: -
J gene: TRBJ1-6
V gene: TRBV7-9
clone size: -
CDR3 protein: CASTDYWGPNSPLHF
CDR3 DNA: TGTGCCAGCACCGATTATTGGGGACCAAATTCACCCCTCCACTTT

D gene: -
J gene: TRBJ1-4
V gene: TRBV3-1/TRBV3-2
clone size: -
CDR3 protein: CASSQSQLGGKLFF
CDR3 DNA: TGTGCCAGCAGCCAATCTCAACTGGGGGGGAAACTGTTTTTT